What follows are 8 T cell receptor beta chains derived from one specimen sequenced in a study of T cell responses to AZD1222 COVID-19 vaccine. Sequencing used immunoSEQ multiplex PCR; TCRdb keeps in-frame clones, though not all of them. In the table there are around 160,000 clones, 75% to 90% of which are singletons. Sequencing used peripheral blood, obtained on day 0 of MenACWY control vaccination. These receptors all stem from an adult in good health.

This chain uses TRBV3-1 (or the pseudogene TRBV3-2) with TRBJ1-2; D perhaps matches TRBD1 (5 bases). There are 15 residues in the CDR3. The germline gives CDR1 LGHDT, CDR2 YNNKEL (reference sequence). Trimming removed 1 base from V and 11 bases from J, with 20 bases in between. The CDR3 protein is CASSQGGLSSGEYTF. Written as DNA, the CDR3 is TGTGCCAGCAGCCAAGGGGGGTTAAGTTCGGGAGAGTACACCTTC.

J is TRBJ2-5 and V is TRBV11-2; a weak D match, TRBD2 (6 bases). The V gene's germline CDR1 is SGHAT and CDR2 FQNNGV. Trimming left V 4 bases short and J 1 base short, with 16 bases between. The CDR3 length is 16 residues. The CDR3 DNA reads as TGTGCCAGCAGCTACCTACCCCCGGGACTCCAAGAGACCCAGTACTTC. This sequence encodes CASSYLPPGLQETQYF.

This chain connects TRBV11-2 to TRBJ1-5; 8 bases map to TRBD1. This CDR3 region has 15 residues. Unmatched junction bases numbered 3, after V lost 0 bases and J lost 5 bases. Germline V gene data show CDR1 as SGHAT and CDR2 as FQNNGV. The CDR3 reads CASSLDGQGHQPQHF. The CDR3 nucleotides read TGTGCCAGCAGCTTAGATGGACAGGGCCATCAGCCCCAGCATTTT.

The rearrangement links TRBV19 to TRBJ1-2, with D unclear. CDR1 LNHDA and CDR2 SQIVND come from the germline V gene (reference sequence). This CDR3 is built from 16 residues. V was trimmed by 5 bases and J by 0 bases, leaving 16 bases between them. In DNA, the CDR3 is TGTGCCAGTAGTTTCCGGACGGAACTAACTAACTATGGCTACACCTTC. This translates into CASSFRTELTNYGYTF.

This clone was observed a handful of times. The CDR3 is CASSPAITGNSGNTIYF. The CDR3 region has the DNA TGTGCCAGCTCACCAGCGATAACAGGGAACTCTGGAAACACCATATATTTT. This rearrangement joins TRBV18 to TRBJ1-3; tentatively, D is TRBD1 (6 bases). The germline CDR1 and CDR2 sequences are KGHSH and LQKENI. CDR3 length: 17 amino acids. With 2 bases removed from V and 0 bases from J, the gap between germline ends came to 14 bases.

The chain uses TRBV19 and TRBJ2-5, with 9 nucleotides matching TRBD2. The V gene's germline CDR1 is LNHDA and CDR2 SQIVND (reference sequence). This CDR3 comprises 15 residues. The junction had 8 bases not matched to a gene; V was cut back by 5 bases and J by 4 bases. The CDR3 sequence: CASSDGGGARETQYF. CDR3 DNA sequence: TGTGCCAGTAGTGACGGCGGGGGGGCTCGAGAGACCCAGTACTTC.

The V call is TRBV5-6, the J call TRBJ2-7; D is uncertain. V gave up 2 bases and J gave up 2 bases, with 8 bases separating them. This CDR3 has 13 residues. Germline lookup yields CDR1 SGHDT and CDR2 YYEEEE. The CDR3 DNA reads as TGTGCCAGCAGCTTCTACGGCGCCTACGAGCAGTACTTC. Encoded protein: CASSFYGAYEQYF. The full variable domain, in which reference TRBV5-6 and TRBJ2-7 provide the parts outside the CDR3, is DAGVTQSPTHLIKTRGQQVTLRCSPKSGHDTVSWYQQALGQGPQFIFQYYEEEERQRGNFPDRFSGHQFPNYSSELNVNALLLGDSALYLCASSFYGAYEQYFGPGTRLTVT.

This clone was seen only once. V and J are TRBV19 and TRBJ1-2, with no clear D. Deletions cut 7 bases from V and 5 bases from J, with 11 bases between. This CDR3 is built from 12 residues. Germline values: CDR1 LNHDA, CDR2 SQIVND (reference sequence). The CDR3 region has the DNA TGTGCCAGTAACTCACTGGGGTATGGCTACACCTTC. This encodes CASNSLGYGYTF. The entire variable domain, with the rest obtained from reference TRBV19 and TRBJ1-2, is as follows: DGGITQSPKYLFRKEGQNVTLSCEQNLNHDAMYWYRQDPGQGLRLIYYSQIVNDFQKGDIAEGYSVSREKKESFPLTVTSAQKNPTAFYLCASNSLGYGYTFGSGTRLTVV.